The 13 T cell receptor beta chains listed next were all sequenced from one sample in a study of siplizumab effects on memory and regulatory T cells. Measured with immunoSEQ multiplex PCR; TCRdb has only the in-frame clones, and not every one. This table holds about 72,000 clones, about 90% found once. The sequencing sample was made of CD8+ T cells sorted from blood. These receptors were obtained from a human donor in good health.

The chain is built from TRBV5-4 and TRBJ2-3; 12 bases align to TRBD2. The trim removed 0 bases at V and 2 bases at J, leaving 13 bases unmatched. CDR1 and CDR2 from the germline V gene are SGHNT and YYREEE (reference sequence). This CDR3 has 20 residues. The CDR3 nucleotides are TGTGCCAGCAGCTTGGAGGGATGGACTAGCGGGGCAAGCTCCACAGATACGCAGTATTTT. Its protein product is CASSLEGWTSGASSTDTQYF.

This rearrangement joins TRBV4-1 to TRBJ2-7; D not certain. The CDR3 contains 15 residues. Germline CDR1 is MGHRA and CDR2 is YSYEKL. V lost 4 bases, J lost 7 bases, and 20 bases lay in between. Here the CDR3 reads CASSLNQEPDGEQYF. The DNA for the CDR3 is TGCGCCAGCAGCCTCAATCAGGAGCCAGATGGAGAGCAGTACTTC.

In DNA, the CDR3 is TGTGCCAGCTCACATGGACTAGCGGGGGAACTAGTGAGCACAGATACGCAGTATTTT. This gives the protein CASSHGLAGELVSTDTQYF. The chain carries TRBV18 and TRBJ2-3; 13 bases are a match to TRBD2. From germline, CDR1 is KGHSH and CDR2 LQKENI. The V gene end was trimmed by 4 bases and the J gene end by 0 bases; junction bases not matched to a gene: 10. The CDR3 consists of 19 residues.

The chain uses TRBV6-5 and TRBJ2-7, with TRBD1 as a possible D gene (6 bases). Between the trimmed V and J ends, which lost 0 bases and 3 bases, there was a span of 12 bases. Germline V gene sequence: CDR1 MNHEY, CDR2 SVGAGI. The CDR3 runs 15 residues. CDR3 nucleotides: TGTGCCAGCAGTTACTCGATACCAGGGGTCTACGAGCAGTACTTC. Translation: CASSYSIPGVYEQYF.

The chain recombines TRBV6-5 with TRBJ1-3, with D possibly being TRBD1 (5 bases). This CDR3 is 12 amino acids long. V lost 6 bases and J lost 9, with 12 bases in between. Per the germline V gene, CDR1 is MNHEY and CDR2 is SVGAGI. In DNA form, the CDR3 reads TGTGCCAGCAGGGGGGTCGGGGGCACCATATATTTT. It yields the protein CASRGVGGTIYF.

The gene calls are TRBV5-1 and TRBJ2-5, with D uncertain. Germline V CDR1 and CDR2: SGHRS, YFSETQ. The length of the CDR3 is 16 residues. The V end lost 4 bases, the J end lost 2 bases, and 18 bases lay between the germline ends. The CDR3 DNA follows: TGCGCCAGCAGCGCTGCCCCCGGGTACCTACAAGAGACCCAGTACTTC. Its protein product is CASSAAPGYLQETQYF.

About this clone itself: This sample also contains other DNA sequences that code for the same CDR3. V is TRBV7-9 and J is TRBJ1-5; D is undetermined. The germline gives CDR1 SEHNR, CDR2 FQNEAQ (reference sequence). The CDR3 is 12 residues long. V lost 1 base and J 6 bases, leaving 4 bases between the germline ends. The CDR3 protein is CASSLGSQPQHF. CDR3 nucleotides: TGTGCCAGCAGCTTAGGAAGTCAGCCCCAGCATTTT.

V gene TRBV9 combines with J gene TRBJ2-7; D gene uncertain. There are 13 residues in the CDR3. V lost 4 bases and J 2 bases, leaving 10 bases between the germline ends. The germline gives CDR1 SGDLS, CDR2 YYNGEE. The CDR3 loop reads CASSPPETYEQYF. The CDR3 region has the DNA TGTGCCAGCAGCCCTCCGGAAACCTACGAGCAGTACTTC.

This chain links TRBV9 with TRBJ2-1; 9 bases are shared with TRBD2. CDR3 length: 15 amino acids. CDR1 and CDR2 (germline): SGDLS, YYNGEE. The V and J ends lost 0 bases and 8 bases, in that order; junction bases with no gene match: 6. The CDR3 loop reads CASSVGEREVDEQFF. In DNA form, the CDR3 reads TGTGCCAGCAGCGTAGGAGAGCGGGAGGTGGATGAGCAGTTCTTC.

V gene TRBV4-1 combines with J gene TRBJ1-4; possible D gene TRBD1, 6 bases. This CDR3 is built from 12 residues. CDR1 is MGHRA and CDR2 is YSYEKL in the germline V gene. Between the trimmed V and J ends, which lost 3 bases and 14 bases, there was a span of 13 bases. The CDR3: CASSHPDSPLFF. DNA of the CDR3: TGCGCCAGCAGCCACCCGGACAGTCCCCTGTTTTTT.

This CDR3 reads CASGGSSYNEQFF. CDR3 nucleotide sequence: TGTGCCAGCGGCGGGAGCTCCTACAATGAGCAGTTCTTC. The V call is TRBV6-5, the J call TRBJ2-1; 7 bases are shared with TRBD2. The CDR3 length is 13 residues. V lost 8 bases to trimming and J lost 0 bases; unmatched junction nucleotides: 1. Germline V gene data show CDR1 as MNHEY and CDR2 as SVGAGI.

As to this clone: Given the absence of the conserved phenylalanine or tryptophan at the CDR3 end, a read error is likely. Because the CDR3's place on the DNA is in doubt, the DNA is left out and the CDR3 is given as listed by TCRdb. The rearrangement uses TRBV7-3 and TRBJ2-6; the table's D call, TRBD1, was not checked against the DNA. Germline CDR1 SGHTA, CDR2 FQGTGA. The CDR3 is 10 residues long, ends included. The chain's CDR3 is CASSSSRGIV.

V and J are TRBV6-1 and TRBJ2-1, with TRBD1 matching 7 bases. V was pared by 4 bases and J by 2 bases, with 5 bases of the junction left unmatched. In germline, CDR1 is MNHNS, CDR2 SASEGT. This CDR3 is 15 amino acids long. The CDR3 region is CASSVLTGPYNEQFF. Here the CDR3 DNA reads TGTGCCAGCAGTGTGTTGACAGGGCCCTACAATGAGCAGTTCTTC.